The clone carrying this T cell receptor (beta chain) was detected many times. As yet, its antigen is unknown. The authors produced TCR alpha and TCR beta cDNA libraries with sample barcodes and UMIs by 5'RACE using constant-segment primers. One entry per CDR3 protein results from TCRdb running MiXCR on the 5' RACE reads. The sample lists tens of thousands of distinct CDR3 sequences; approximately 7% were seen once. This specimen belongs to a study of T-cell memory formation after mild COVID-19. Study findings and constraints: Clones that contracted from day 15 to 85 had balanced CD4/CD8; later expanders were CD4+ biased. Chiefly within CM and EM were the contracting CD4+ clones; CD8+ ones were within EMRA. Memory sampled before infection contained some responding clones, suggesting cross-reactive memory joined.

The V and J ends lost 0 bases and 0 bases, in that order; junction bases with no gene match: 5. CDR1 is SGHVS, CDR2 FNYEAQ, per germline. The length of the CDR3 is 17 residues. This clonotype was obtained from an adult who had mild COVID-19 (a few samples of this study predate the infection). Cell type and time point are not known. The sequenced material came from PBMCs or a T cell subset sorted from them (not recorded which). V gene TRBV7-6 combines with J gene TRBJ2-3; TRBD2 aligns across 8 bases. The chain's CDR3 is CASSLAAGGGSTDTQYF. CDR3 bases: TGTGCCAGCAGCTTAGCTGCGGGGGGCGGAAGCACAGATACGCAGTATTTT.